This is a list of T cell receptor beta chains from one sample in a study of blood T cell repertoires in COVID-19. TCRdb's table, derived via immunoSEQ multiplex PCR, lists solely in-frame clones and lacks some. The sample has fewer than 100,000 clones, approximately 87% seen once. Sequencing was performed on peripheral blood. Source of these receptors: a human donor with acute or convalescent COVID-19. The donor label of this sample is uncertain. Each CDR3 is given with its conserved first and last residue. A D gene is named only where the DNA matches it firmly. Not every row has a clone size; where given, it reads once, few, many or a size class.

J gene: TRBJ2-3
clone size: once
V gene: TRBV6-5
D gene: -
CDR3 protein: CASTGIDTQYF
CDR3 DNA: TGTGCCAGCACAGGGATTGATACGCAGTATTTT

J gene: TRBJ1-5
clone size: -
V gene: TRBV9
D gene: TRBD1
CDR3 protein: CASSATGDQPQHF
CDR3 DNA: TGTGCCAGCAGCGCCACAGGGGATCAGCCCCAGCATTTT

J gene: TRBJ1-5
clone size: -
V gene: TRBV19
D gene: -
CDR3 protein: CASSMFLTRERGNQPQHF
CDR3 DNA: TGTGCCAGTAGTATGTTTTTGACGAGGGAGAGGGGCAATCAGCCCCAGCATTTT

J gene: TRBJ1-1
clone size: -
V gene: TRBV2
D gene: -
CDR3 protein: CASSDDPPQGEAFF
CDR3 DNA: TGTGCCAGCAGTGACGACCCCCCACAGGGAGAAGCTTTCTTT

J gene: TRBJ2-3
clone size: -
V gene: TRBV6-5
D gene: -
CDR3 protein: CASSYAGTDTQYF
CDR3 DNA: TGTGCCAGCAGTTACGCAGGCACAGATACGCAGTATTTT

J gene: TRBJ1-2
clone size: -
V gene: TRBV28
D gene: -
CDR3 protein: CASRSNYGYTF
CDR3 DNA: TGTGCCAGCCGGAGTAACTATGGCTACACCTTC

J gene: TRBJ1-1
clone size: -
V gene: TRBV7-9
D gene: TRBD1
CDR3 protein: CASSWTGNTEAFF
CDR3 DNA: TGTGCCAGCAGTTGGACAGGGAACACTGAAGCTTTCTTT

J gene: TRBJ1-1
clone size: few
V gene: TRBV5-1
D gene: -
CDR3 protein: CASSLGVNTEAFF
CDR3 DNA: TGCGCCAGCAGCTTGGGAGTGAACACTGAAGCTTTCTTT

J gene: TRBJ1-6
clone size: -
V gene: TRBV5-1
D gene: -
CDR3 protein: CASRPRVSSNSPLHF
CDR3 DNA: TGCGCCAGCAGACCCAGGGTGAGTTCTAATTCACCCCTCCACTTT

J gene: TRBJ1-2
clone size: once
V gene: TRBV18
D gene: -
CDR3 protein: CASSPIPGLKTNYGYTF
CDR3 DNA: TGTGCCAGCTCACCAATACCAGGGCTAAAAACTAACTATGGCTACACCTTC

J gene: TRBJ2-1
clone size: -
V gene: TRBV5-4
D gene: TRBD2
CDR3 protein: CASSLVGGSYNEQFF
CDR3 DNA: TGTGCCAGCAGCTTGGTGGGGGGGTCCTACAATGAGCAGTTCTTC

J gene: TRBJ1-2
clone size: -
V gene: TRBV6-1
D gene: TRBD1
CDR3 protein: CASSEATGPYYGYTF
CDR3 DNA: TGTGCCAGCAGTGAAGCGACAGGGCCGTACTATGGCTACACCTTC

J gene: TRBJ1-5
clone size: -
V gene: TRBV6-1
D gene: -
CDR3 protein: CASSEIWKGWRNQPQHF
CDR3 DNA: TGTGCCAGCAGTGAAATTTGGAAGGGGTGGCGCAATCAGCCCCAGCATTTT

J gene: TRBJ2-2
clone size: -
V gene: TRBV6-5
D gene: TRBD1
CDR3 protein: CASSQGQRTGELFF
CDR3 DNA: TGTGCCAGCAGCCAGGGACAGCGGACCGGGGAGCTGTTTTTT

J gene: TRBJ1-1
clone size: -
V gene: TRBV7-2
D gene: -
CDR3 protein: CASKAGQNTEAFF
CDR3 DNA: TGTGCCAGCAAAGCGGGGCAGAACACTGAAGCTTTCTTT

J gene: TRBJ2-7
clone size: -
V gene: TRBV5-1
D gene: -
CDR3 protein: CASSLPSGGLGQYSLSYEQYF
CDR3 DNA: TGCGCCAGCAGCCTACCGTCGGGGGGCTTAGGCCAGTACTCTCTCTCCTACGAGCAGTACTTC

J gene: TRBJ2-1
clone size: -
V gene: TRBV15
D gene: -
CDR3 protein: CATSGAVYNEQFF
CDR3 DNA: TGTGCCACCAGCGGGGCTGTGTACAATGAGCAGTTCTTC

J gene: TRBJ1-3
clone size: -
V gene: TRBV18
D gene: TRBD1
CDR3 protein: CASSPMGQFRSGNTIYF
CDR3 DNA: TGTGCCAGCTCACCAATGGGACAGTTTCGCTCTGGAAACACCATATATTTT

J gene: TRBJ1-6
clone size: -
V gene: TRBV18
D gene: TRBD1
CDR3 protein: CASSPGQGAPKASPLHF
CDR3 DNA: TGTGCCAGCTCCCCGGGACAGGGGGCTCCCAAAGCCTCACCCCTCCACTTT

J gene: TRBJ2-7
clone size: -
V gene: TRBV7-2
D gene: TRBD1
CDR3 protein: CASSRTGKVGYEQYF
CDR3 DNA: TGTGCCAGCAGCCGGACAGGGAAAGTTGGCTACGAGCAGTACTTC

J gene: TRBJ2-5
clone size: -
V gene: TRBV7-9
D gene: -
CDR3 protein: CASSFQTEQETQYF
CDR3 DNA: TGTGCCAGCAGCTTTCAGACAGAACAAGAGACCCAGTACTTC

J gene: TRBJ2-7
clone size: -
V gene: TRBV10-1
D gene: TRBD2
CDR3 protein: CASQRTPVAGGGSYEQYF
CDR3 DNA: TGCGCCAGCCAGCGTACACCTGTAGCGGGGGGTGGATCCTACGAGCAGTACTTC

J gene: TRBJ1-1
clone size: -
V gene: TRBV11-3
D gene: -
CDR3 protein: CASRGVANTEAFF
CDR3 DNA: TGTGCCAGCAGAGGGGTGGCCAACACTGAAGCTTTCTTT

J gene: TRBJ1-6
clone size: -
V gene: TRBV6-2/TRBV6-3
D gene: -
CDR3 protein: CASSSLSGSPLHF
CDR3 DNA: TGTGCCAGCAGTTCCCTAAGTGGTTCACCCCTCCACTTT

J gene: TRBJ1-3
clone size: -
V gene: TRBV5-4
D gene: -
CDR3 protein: CASSLAPAGSRNTIYF
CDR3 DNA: TGTGCCAGCAGCTTGGCCCCGGCAGGATCGCGAAACACCATATATTTT

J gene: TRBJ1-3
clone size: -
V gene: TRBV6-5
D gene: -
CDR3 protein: CASTPTVASGNTIYF
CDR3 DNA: TGTGCCAGCACTCCGACAGTCGCTTCTGGAAACACCATATATTTT

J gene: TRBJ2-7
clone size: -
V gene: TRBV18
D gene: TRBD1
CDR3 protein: CASSPMDRGLEQYF
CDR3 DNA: TGTGCCAGCTCACCTATGGACAGGGGGCTCGAGCAGTACTTC

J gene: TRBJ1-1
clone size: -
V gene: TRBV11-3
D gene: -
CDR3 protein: CASSLEGSTEAFF
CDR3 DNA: TGTGCCAGCAGCTTAGAGGGGAGCACTGAAGCTTTCTTT

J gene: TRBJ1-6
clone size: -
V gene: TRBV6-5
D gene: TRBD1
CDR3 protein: CASAYDRVNSPLHF
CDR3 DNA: TGTGCCAGCGCTTATGACAGGGTAAATTCACCCCTCCACTTT

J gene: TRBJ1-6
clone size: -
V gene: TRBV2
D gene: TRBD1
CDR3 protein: CASSEEGASPLHF
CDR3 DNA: TGTGCCAGCAGTGAAGAGGGGGCTTCACCCCTCCACTTT

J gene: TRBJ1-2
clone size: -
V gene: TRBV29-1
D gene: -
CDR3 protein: CSVEQAGYTF
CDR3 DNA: TGCAGCGTTGAACAGGCTGGCTACACCTTC

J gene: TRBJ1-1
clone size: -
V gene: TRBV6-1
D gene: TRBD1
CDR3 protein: CASSDTGVNTEAFF
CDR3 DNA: TGTGCCAGCAGTGATACAGGGGTGAACACTGAAGCTTTCTTT

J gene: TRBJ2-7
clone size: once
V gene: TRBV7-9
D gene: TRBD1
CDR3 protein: CASSVDRGQYF
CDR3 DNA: TGTGCCAGCAGCGTCGACAGGGGGCAGTACTTC

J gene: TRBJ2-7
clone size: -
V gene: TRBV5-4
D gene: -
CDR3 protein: CASSLRGTLEQYF
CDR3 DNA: TGTGCCAGCAGCTTGAGGGGTACACTCGAGCAGTACTTC

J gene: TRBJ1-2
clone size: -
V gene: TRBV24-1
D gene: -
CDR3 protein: CATSDPLVGYTF
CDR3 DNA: TGTGCCACCAGTGATCCACTGGTTGGCTACACCTTC

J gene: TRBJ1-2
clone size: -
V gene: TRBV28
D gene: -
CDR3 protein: CASNQDRDYGYTF
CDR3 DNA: TGTGCCAGCAATCAAGACAGAGACTATGGCTACACCTTC

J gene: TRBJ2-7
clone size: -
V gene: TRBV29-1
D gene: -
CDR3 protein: CSVAGTEQYF
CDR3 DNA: TGCAGCGTAGCCGGGACAGAGCAGTACTTC

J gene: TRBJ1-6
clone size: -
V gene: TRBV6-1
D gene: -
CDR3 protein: CASRSLNSPLHF
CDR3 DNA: TGTGCCAGCAGGTCACTTAATTCACCCCTCCACTTT

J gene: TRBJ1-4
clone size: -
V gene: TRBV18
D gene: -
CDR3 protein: CASSPPAVEKLFF
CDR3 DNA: TGTGCCAGCTCACCACCGGCGGTAGAAAAACTGTTTTTT

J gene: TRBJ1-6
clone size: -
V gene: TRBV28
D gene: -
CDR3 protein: CASSQPNQGNSPLHF
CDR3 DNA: TGTGCCAGCAGTCAACCCAATCAGGGAAATTCACCCCTCCACTTT

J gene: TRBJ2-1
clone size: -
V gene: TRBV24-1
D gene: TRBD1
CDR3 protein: CATSDLTGDHNEQFF
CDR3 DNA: TGTGCCACCAGTGATCTAACAGGGGACCACAATGAGCAGTTCTTC

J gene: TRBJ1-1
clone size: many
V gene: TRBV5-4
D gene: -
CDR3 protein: CASSLVAGVGTEAFF
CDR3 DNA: TGTGCCAGCAGCTTGGTAGCAGGGGTTGGTACTGAAGCTTTCTTT

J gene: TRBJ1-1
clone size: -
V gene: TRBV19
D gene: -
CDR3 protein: CASSILSREAFF
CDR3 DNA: TGTGCCAGTAGTATTCTCTCCAGGGAAGCTTTCTTT

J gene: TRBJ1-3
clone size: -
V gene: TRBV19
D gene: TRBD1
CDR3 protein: CASAGQGYSNTIYF
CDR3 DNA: TGTGCCAGTGCTGGACAGGGGTATTCGAACACCATATATTTT